This is a list of T cell receptor beta chains from one sample in a study of shared clonotypes between healthy human individuals. Produced via immunoSEQ multiplex PCR; TCRdb's table is partial and in-frame only. Among some 2,100,000 clones, approximately 96% were seen once, and the ten largest hold around 0.13%. Sequencing used naive CD4+ T cells sorted from blood. All receptors come from a man between 18 and 35 years old in good health. Both conserved end residues are part of each CDR3. D genes are given only for firm matches. The listing skips clone size in some rows; elsewhere it reads once, few, many or a size class.

d_call: .; v_call: TRBV2; j_call: TRBJ2-7; clone_size: .; cdr3_length: 14; cdr3_aa: CASSMDMGGFEQYF; cdr3_nt: TGTGCCAGCAGTATGGACATGGGAGGATTCGAGCAGTACTTC
d_call: TRBD2; v_call: TRBV19; j_call: TRBJ2-3; clone_size: .; cdr3_length: 16; cdr3_aa: CASSLRLAGGTDTQYF; cdr3_nt: TGTGCCAGTAGTCTCAGACTAGCGGGGGGGACAGATACGCAGTATTTT
d_call: .; v_call: TRBV19; j_call: TRBJ1-3; clone_size: .; cdr3_length: 15; cdr3_aa: CASTTGALGKNTIYF; cdr3_nt: TGTGCCAGTACTACGGGGGCCCTGGGGAAGAACACCATATATTTT
d_call: .; v_call: TRBV18; j_call: TRBJ1-1; clone_size: .; cdr3_length: 14; cdr3_aa: CASSPIGGNTEAFF; cdr3_nt: TGTGCCAGCTCACCAATTGGAGGGAACACTGAAGCTTTCTTT
d_call: TRBD2; v_call: TRBV10-3; j_call: TRBJ2-2; clone_size: .; cdr3_length: 16; cdr3_aa: CAITTGTSGNTGELFF; cdr3_nt: TGTGCCATCACCACAGGGACTAGCGGCAACACCGGGGAGCTGTTTTTT
d_call: .; v_call: TRBV7-2; j_call: TRBJ2-7; clone_size: once; cdr3_length: 16; cdr3_aa: CASSPAPSLGGVEQYF; cdr3_nt: TGTGCCAGCAGCCCCGCACCGTCCCTCGGAGGGGTCGAGCAGTACTTC
d_call: TRBD1; v_call: TRBV6-1; j_call: TRBJ1-2; clone_size: once; cdr3_length: 17; cdr3_aa: CASSEPSGQNLNYGYTF; cdr3_nt: TGTGCCAGCAGTGAACCATCGGGACAGAACCTAAACTATGGCTACACCTTC
d_call: .; v_call: TRBV6-5; j_call: TRBJ1-2; clone_size: .; cdr3_length: 15; cdr3_aa: CASSYSASGGNGYTF; cdr3_nt: TGTGCCAGCAGTTACTCGGCAAGTGGCGGCAATGGCTACACCTTC
d_call: TRBD2; v_call: TRBV9; j_call: TRBJ2-5; clone_size: once; cdr3_length: 16; cdr3_aa: CASSDLAGGYQETQYF; cdr3_nt: TGTGCCAGCAGCGACCTAGCGGGAGGGTATCAAGAGACCCAGTACTTC
d_call: .; v_call: TRBV18; j_call: TRBJ2-5; clone_size: .; cdr3_length: 16; cdr3_aa: CASSPPAGVYGETQYF; cdr3_nt: TGTGCCAGCTCACCACCGGCAGGGGTGTACGGGGAGACCCAGTACTTC
d_call: TRBD1; v_call: TRBV7-2; j_call: TRBJ2-5; clone_size: .; cdr3_length: 15; cdr3_aa: CASRPGTVRVETQYF; cdr3_nt: TGTGCCAGCAGGCCCGGGACAGTTCGAGTGGAGACCCAGTACTTC
d_call: .; v_call: TRBV14; j_call: TRBJ2-6; clone_size: .; cdr3_length: 15; cdr3_aa: CASSPDQTGANVLTF; cdr3_nt: TGTGCCAGCAGCCCGGACCAAACTGGGGCCAACGTCCTGACTTTC
d_call: .; v_call: TRBV30; j_call: TRBJ2-7; clone_size: .; cdr3_length: 14; cdr3_aa: CAWSVRRSSYEQYF; cdr3_nt: TGTGCCTGGAGTGTACGACGGAGCTCCTACGAGCAGTACTTC
d_call: TRBD2; v_call: TRBV30; j_call: TRBJ2-3; clone_size: .; cdr3_length: 17; cdr3_aa: CAWAFAGTKKGTDTQYF; cdr3_nt: TGTGCCTGGGCCTTCGCCGGGACTAAAAAGGGGACAGATACGCAGTATTTT
d_call: .; v_call: TRBV18; j_call: TRBJ1-1; clone_size: .; cdr3_length: 13; cdr3_aa: CASSPSTMTEAFF; cdr3_nt: TGTGCCAGCTCACCTTCGACGATGACTGAAGCTTTCTTT
d_call: .; v_call: TRBV28; j_call: TRBJ2-7; clone_size: .; cdr3_length: 15; cdr3_aa: CASSLWVGAYYEQYF; cdr3_nt: TGTGCCAGCAGTTTATGGGTGGGAGCGTACTACGAGCAGTACTTC
d_call: .; v_call: TRBV28; j_call: TRBJ2-6; clone_size: .; cdr3_length: 16; cdr3_aa: CASSLPQGSGANVLTF; cdr3_nt: TGTGCCAGCAGTCTCCCCCAGGGGTCTGGGGCCAACGTCCTGACTTTC
d_call: .; v_call: TRBV28; j_call: TRBJ1-2; clone_size: .; cdr3_length: 11; cdr3_aa: CASRDNYGYTF; cdr3_nt: TGTGCCAGCAGGGATAACTATGGCTACACCTTC
d_call: .; v_call: TRBV6-1; j_call: TRBJ1-5; clone_size: .; cdr3_length: 15; cdr3_aa: CASSERGRVYQPQHF; cdr3_nt: TGTGCCAGCAGTGAACGGGGTCGGGTATATCAGCCCCAGCATTTT
d_call: TRBD1; v_call: TRBV6-6; j_call: TRBJ1-1; clone_size: once; cdr3_length: 15; cdr3_aa: CASSRDRGAGTEAFF; cdr3_nt: TGTGCCAGCAGTCGGGACAGGGGGGCTGGAACCGAAGCTTTCTTT
d_call: TRBD2; v_call: TRBV4-2; j_call: TRBJ2-3; clone_size: .; cdr3_length: 17; cdr3_aa: CASSQDPGGGGTDTQYF; cdr3_nt: TGTGCCAGCAGCCAAGACCCCGGGGGGGGCGGCACAGATACGCAGTATTTT
d_call: TRBD1; v_call: TRBV2; j_call: TRBJ1-5; clone_size: .; cdr3_length: 15; cdr3_aa: CASSEEGRGLQPQHF; cdr3_nt: TGTGCCAGCAGTGAAGAGGGCAGGGGGCTTCAGCCCCAGCATTTT
d_call: .; v_call: TRBV30; j_call: TRBJ2-2; clone_size: .; cdr3_length: 13; cdr3_aa: CAWSRQATGELFF; cdr3_nt: TGTGCCTGGAGTAGGCAGGCTACCGGGGAGCTGTTTTTT
d_call: TRBD1; v_call: TRBV6-5; j_call: TRBJ2-7; clone_size: .; cdr3_length: 15; cdr3_aa: CASSYSWTGGGEQYF; cdr3_nt: TGTGCCAGCAGTTACTCGTGGACAGGGGGCGGCGAGCAGTACTTC
d_call: TRBD1; v_call: TRBV7-9; j_call: TRBJ1-6; clone_size: .; cdr3_length: 15; cdr3_aa: CASSPRQGLNSPLHF; cdr3_nt: TGTGCCAGCAGCCCACGACAGGGCCTTAATTCACCCCTCCACTTT
d_call: .; v_call: TRBV6-5; j_call: TRBJ1-5; clone_size: .; cdr3_length: 14; cdr3_aa: CASRRFPGNQPQHF; cdr3_nt: TGTGCCAGCAGGCGGTTCCCTGGCAATCAGCCCCAGCATTTT
d_call: .; v_call: TRBV29-1; j_call: TRBJ2-6; clone_size: .; cdr3_length: 18; cdr3_aa: CSVGKERGTSSGANVLTF; cdr3_nt: TGCAGCGTTGGGAAGGAACGGGGGACCTCCTCTGGGGCCAACGTCCTGACTTTC
d_call: .; v_call: TRBV28; j_call: TRBJ1-5; clone_size: .; cdr3_length: 15; cdr3_aa: CASRGTGYSNQPQHF; cdr3_nt: TGTGCCAGCAGGGGGACGGGTTATAGCAATCAGCCCCAGCATTTT
d_call: TRBD2; v_call: TRBV4-2; j_call: TRBJ2-1; clone_size: .; cdr3_length: 15; cdr3_aa: CASSRSGGAPFEQFF; cdr3_nt: TGTGCCAGCAGCCGCAGCGGGGGGGCCCCCTTTGAGCAGTTCTTC
d_call: .; v_call: TRBV13; j_call: TRBJ1-2; clone_size: once; cdr3_length: 15; cdr3_aa: CASSLPYRGANGYTF; cdr3_nt: TGTGCCAGCAGCCTACCCTATAGGGGGGCTAATGGCTACACCTTC
d_call: TRBD2; v_call: TRBV7-9; j_call: TRBJ2-1; clone_size: .; cdr3_length: 17; cdr3_aa: CASSTLSGRMTYNEQFF; cdr3_nt: TGTGCCAGCAGCACCCTAAGCGGGAGAATGACCTACAATGAGCAGTTCTTC
d_call: .; v_call: TRBV7-6; j_call: TRBJ2-2; clone_size: .; cdr3_length: 15; cdr3_aa: CASSLGPSGTGELFF; cdr3_nt: TGTGCCAGCAGCTTGGGACCCTCGGGGACCGGGGAGCTGTTTTTT
d_call: .; v_call: TRBV2; j_call: TRBJ2-1; clone_size: .; cdr3_length: 14; cdr3_aa: CAGHRGAFYNEQFF; cdr3_nt: TGTGCCGGACACCGGGGGGCCTTTTACAATGAGCAGTTCTTC
d_call: .; v_call: TRBV6-1; j_call: TRBJ2-3; clone_size: .; cdr3_length: 14; cdr3_aa: CASSDEGRTDTQYF; cdr3_nt: TGTGCCAGCAGTGACGAGGGGCGGACAGATACGCAGTATTTT
d_call: .; v_call: TRBV30; j_call: TRBJ1-6; clone_size: .; cdr3_length: 16; cdr3_aa: CAWGSSGGTYNSPLHF; cdr3_nt: TGTGCCTGGGGGTCAAGTGGGGGTACCTATAATTCACCCCTCCACTTT